A single sample is the source of the 15 T cell receptor beta chains below, sequenced in a study of identical twins. Each CDR3 protein is one row after TCRdb ran MiXCR on the 5' RACE reads. The table lists approximately 670,000 distinct CDR3 sequences, over 5% of them singletons. The sequencing input was naive T cells sorted from blood. These receptors were taken from a man between 18 and 35 years old in good health.

V gene TRBV11-1 combines with J gene TRBJ2-5; D may correspond to TRBD1 or TRBD2 (6 bases each). The CDR3 sequence is 19 residues long. Germline values: CDR1 SGHAT, CDR2 FQDESV (reference sequence). Trimming removed 2 bases from V and 2 bases from J, with 24 bases in between. The CDR3 loop reads CASSLRGDTWRQIQETQYF. CDR3 sequence (DNA): TGTGCCAGCAGCTTAAGGGGGGACACCTGGCGCCAAATACAAGAGACCCAGTACTTC.

The table lists this clonotype with many counts. This chain joins TRBV3-1 and TRBJ2-2; D might be TRBD2 (5 bases). V was shortened by 4 bases and J by 7 bases, with 10 bases between the two germline ends. The germline CDR1 and CDR2 sequences are LGHDT and YNNKEL (reference sequence). There are 13 residues in the CDR3. Here the CDR3 reads CASSPRRGGELFF. In DNA form, the CDR3 reads TGTGCCAGCAGCCCCAGACGGGGCGGGGAGCTGTTTTTT.

This clonotype was seen many times. V gene TRBV4-3 combines with J gene TRBJ2-1, with TRBD2 identical over 7 bases. Germline CDR1 is LGHNA and CDR2 is YSLEER. The CDR3 is 18 amino acids. The V and J ends lost 0 bases and 0 bases, in that order; junction bases with no gene match: 8. DNA of the CDR3: TGCGCCAGCAGCCAAGAGGGACGGGGGGTCCTCTCCTACAATGAGCAGTTCTTC. Its translation: CASSQEGRGVLSYNEQFF.

This clonotype was recorded at least ten times. This rearrangement joins TRBV9 to TRBJ2-1; D is uncertain. V lost 0 bases to trimming and J lost 7 bases, with 11 bases between them. This CDR3 has 14 amino acids. Germline CDR1 is SGDLS and CDR2 is YYNGEE. The CDR3 protein is CASSVVGIANEQFF. The CDR3 DNA is TGTGCCAGCAGCGTAGTAGGAATCGCAAATGAGCAGTTCTTC. Full variable domain (missing parts from reference TRBV9 and TRBJ2-1): DSGVTQTPKHLITATGQRVTLRCSPRSGDLSVYWYQQSLDQGLQFLIQYYNGEERAKGNILERFSAQQFPDLHSELNLSSLELGDSALYFCASSVVGIANEQFFGPGTRLTVL.

This clonotype has a handful of counts. CDR3 nucleotide sequence: TGTGCCAGCAGTAGGGGACAGGGGTTGCCCTACGAGCAGTACTTC. Protein sequence: CASSRGQGLPYEQYF. V and J are TRBV28 and TRBJ2-7, with TRBD1 identical over 10 bases. From germline, CDR1 is MDHEN and CDR2 SYDVKM. V dropped 5 bases and J dropped 2; count of bases not matched to a gene: 6. The CDR3 contains 15 residues.

This clonotype has just a few counts. V and J are TRBV12-3 or TRBV12-4 and TRBJ2-5, with D hard to call. V dropped 1 base and J dropped 3 bases, with 9 bases sitting between them. The CDR3 has 14 amino acids. CDR3 amino acids: CASSLGPSKETQYF. The CDR3 coding sequence is TGTGCCAGCAGTTTAGGTCCCAGCAAAGAGACCCAGTACTTC.

This clonotype was observed a few times. The rearrangement links TRBV11-3 to TRBJ2-1, with no clear D. V gave up 3 bases and J gave up 9 bases, with 18 bases separating them. The CDR3 spans 15 residues. Germline CDR1 reads SGHNT; CDR2 reads YENEEA. This CDR3 is CASSFGNMGPSEQFF. The CDR3 region has the DNA TGTGCCAGCAGCTTCGGAAACATGGGCCCTAGTGAGCAGTTCTTC.

This clonotype was seen more than once but under ten times. The rearrangement links TRBV20-1 to TRBJ2-1, with unresolved D. This CDR3 comprises 15 residues. V lost 2 bases, J lost 1 base, and 12 bases lay in between. Per the germline V gene, CDR1 is DFQATT and CDR2 is SNEGSKA (reference sequence). The CDR3 DNA is TGCAGTGCTAGATACGATCTTATTTCCTACAATGAGCAGTTCTTC. Protein: CSARYDLISYNEQFF.

There are a few counts of this clonotype. DNA of the CDR3: TGCAGCCCCCCGGCAGGGGAGGAGCACGAGCAGTACGTC. Translating it yields CSPPAGEEHEQYV. V gene TRBV20-1 combines with J gene TRBJ2-7; the D call may be TRBD1 or TRBD2 (6 bases each). CDR1 and CDR2 from the germline V gene are DFQATT and SNEGSKA (reference sequence). This CDR3 spans 13 amino acids.

This clonotype came up many times. The chain combines TRBV7-9 with TRBJ2-1; D could derive from TRBD1 or TRBD2 (5 bases each). The CDR3 has 14 residues. CDR1 and CDR2 from the germline V gene are SEHNR and FQNEAQ (reference sequence). The V and J ends lost 3 bases and 7 bases respectively, with 13 bases between them. The CDR3 sequence: CASSFHEWGNEQFF. The CDR3 DNA sequence: TGTGCCAGCAGCTTTCATGAGTGGGGGAATGAGCAGTTCTTC.

This clonotype was picked up many times. This CDR3 reads CASSFLLDGTNEQFF. The CDR3 nucleotides read TGTGCCAGCAGTTTCCTCCTCGATGGGACTAATGAGCAGTTCTTC. This chain joins TRBV27 and TRBJ2-1; possible D gene TRBD2, 6 bases. V was cut by 3 bases and J by 7 bases, with 16 bases left in between. The germline gives CDR1 MNHEY, CDR2 SMNVEV (reference sequence). CDR3 length: 15 amino acids.

This clonotype was detected many times. This chain joins TRBV5-6 and TRBJ2-3; 7 bases agree with TRBD2. Germline V gene lookup returns CDR1 SGHDT and CDR2 YYEEEE. V shed 5 bases and J 8 bases; nucleotides not matched to a gene: 17. The CDR3 runs 16 residues. The CDR3 loop is CASSPGQSAGAATQYF. The CDR3 nucleotides read TGTGCCAGCAGTCCCGGGCAATCGGCGGGAGCGGCTACGCAGTATTTT.

The chain has TRBV24-1 and TRBJ2-3; 14 positions agree with TRBD2. Germline CDR1 reads KGHDR; CDR2 reads SFDVKD. CDR3 length equals 16 residues. With 4 bases clipped from V and 5 bases from J, the junction kept 4 bases outside the gene matches. CDR3 nucleotide sequence: TGTGCCACCAGTGACCCCGGACTAGCGGGAGGAGATACGCAGTATTTT. Amino acids: CATSDPGLAGGDTQYF.

The chain couples TRBV11-1 to TRBJ2-1; perhaps TRBD1 as D (6 bases). From germline, CDR1 is SGHAT and CDR2 FQDESV (reference sequence). Between the trimmed V and J ends, which lost 5 bases and 6 bases, there was a span of 32 bases. The CDR3 has 20 residues. The CDR3 bases are TGTGCCAGCAGCCCCCTCCCGGGACAATTTGGGGAGAGGGCGGGCAATGAGCAGTTCTTC. It encodes CASSPLPGQFGERAGNEQFF. Full variable domain (outside the CDR3, taken from reference TRBV11-1 and TRBJ2-1): EAEVAQSPRYKITEKSQAVAFWCDPISGHATLYWYRQILGQGPELLVQFQDESVVDDSQLPKDRFSAERLKGVDSTLKIQPAELGDSAMYLCASSPLPGQFGERAGNEQFFGPGTRLTVL.

This rearrangement joins TRBV14 to TRBJ2-1, with D maybe TRBD1 (5 bases). Germline assignment: CDR1 SGHDN and CDR2 FVKESK. This CDR3 has 13 residues. V was clipped by 0 bases and J by 15 bases, with 15 bases between them. CDR3 protein: CASSQEFLGVMFF. CDR3 sequence (DNA): TGTGCCAGCAGCCAAGAATTTTTAGGGGTCATGTTCTTC.